One sample yielded the 27 T cell receptor beta chains listed below, sequenced in a study of blood T cell repertoires in COVID-19. TCRdb keeps only in-frame clones here, not all; method: immunoSEQ multiplex PCR. The data show approximately 170,000 clones, 82% seen once. The sequenced sample was peripheral blood. These receptor sequences come from an elderly woman with active or convalescent COVID-19.

V usage is TRBV29-1 and J usage is TRBJ1-4, with D possibly TRBD1 on 6 matching bases. The CDR3 contains 15 residues. The germline V gene encodes CDR1 SQVTM and CDR2 ANQGSEA. V was cut by 5 bases and J by 0 bases, with 13 bases left in between. DNA of the CDR3: TGCAGCGTTACAGGGAGCACTTCAACTAATGAAAAACTGTTTTTT. Translating it yields CSVTGSTSTNEKLFF.

The V call is TRBV5-1, the J call TRBJ1-2; a weak D match, TRBD1 (6 bases). The CDR3 contains 15 residues. Trimming removed 0 bases at V and 3 bases at J, with 12 bases between. Germline V gene data show CDR1 as SGHRS and CDR2 as YFSETQ. The CDR3 sequence is CASSLGGGVDYGYTF. The CDR3 coding sequence is TGCGCCAGCAGCTTGGGTGGGGGCGTAGACTATGGCTACACCTTC.

The genes are TRBV7-9 and TRBJ2-1; possibly TRBD1 for D (6 bases). From germline, CDR1 is SEHNR and CDR2 FQNEAQ (reference sequence). CDR3 length equals 12 residues. V shed 7 bases and J shed 3 bases, with 7 bases lying between them. The CDR3 DNA reads as TGTGCCAGCACGGGACACTACAATGAGCAGTTCTTC. It translates to CASTGHYNEQFF. Complete variable domain (other parts from reference TRBV7-9 and TRBJ2-1): DTGVSQNPRHKITKRGQNVTFRCDPISEHNRLYWYRQTLGQGPEFLTYFQNEAQLEKSRLLSDRFSAERPKGSFSTLEIQRTEQGDSAMYLCASTGHYNEQFFGPGTRLTVL.

V usage is TRBV4-2 and J usage is TRBJ1-1; 7 nucleotides line up with TRBD1. J was trimmed by 2 bases and V by 0 bases; bases with no gene match: 3. CDR3 length: 15 residues. Germline V CDR1 and CDR2: LGHNA, YNFKEQ. CDR3 bases: TGTGCCAGCAGCCAAGATGACAGGGCCAACACTGAAGCTTTCTTT. As protein: CASSQDDRANTEAFF.

The genes are TRBV15 and TRBJ2-7; TRBD2 agrees at 7 bases. Trimming cost V 1 base and J 7 bases; bases outside gene matches: 7. Per the germline V gene, CDR1 is LNHNV and CDR2 is YYDKDF (reference sequence). The CDR3 totals 14 residues. The CDR3 DNA is TGTGCCACCAGCAGAGTAAGCGGGGCGCATGAGCAGTACTTC. As protein: CATSRVSGAHEQYF.

V is TRBV15 and J is TRBJ1-6, with TRBD1 as a possible D gene (6 bases). Germline assignment: CDR1 LNHNV and CDR2 YYDKDF (reference sequence). The ends were cut back, 7 bases at V and 10 bases at J, with 14 bases in the middle. The CDR3 loop spans 13 amino acids. The CDR3 here is CATTRGSGSPLHF. CDR3 bases: TGTGCCACCACTAGGGGGTCGGGATCACCCCTCCACTTT.

V usage is TRBV4-1 and J usage is TRBJ2-4; D perhaps matches TRBD2 (5 bases). The CDR3 is made up of 18 amino acids. V lost 1 base to trimming and J lost 0 bases, with 16 bases between them. Germline-derived CDR1 and CDR2 are MGHRA and YSYEKL. Here the CDR3 DNA reads TGCGCCAGCAGCCAAGGACCCCAAAGCGGAGGAGCCAAAAACATTCAGTACTTC. It specifies CASSQGPQSGGAKNIQYF.

This chain links TRBV5-1 with TRBJ1-5, with no clear D. CDR3 length equals 15 residues. Trimming pared 4 bases from V and 4 bases from J, leaving 15 bases between. Germline V gene sequence: CDR1 SGHRS, CDR2 YFSETQ. Here the CDR3 DNA reads TGCGCCAGCAGCCCCGGGATTCTGGGGAATCAGCCCCAGCATTTT. It translates to CASSPGILGNQPQHF.

The chain has TRBV6-2 or TRBV6-3 and TRBJ2-6; D is uncertain. Germline V gene data show CDR1 as MNHEY and CDR2 as SVGEGT. Trimming cost V 2 bases and J 4 bases, with 6 bases left between them. This CDR3 region has 14 residues. CDR3: CASSYRPGANVLTF. The CDR3, as DNA: TGTGCCAGCAGTTACCGTCCGGGGGCCAACGTCCTGACTTTC.

V and J are TRBV28 and TRBJ1-2; TRBD1 might be the D (6 bases). Germline-derived CDR1 and CDR2 are MDHEN and SYDVKM. With 7 bases removed from V and 2 bases from J, the gap between germline ends came to 14 bases. This CDR3 is built from 14 residues. The CDR3 loop is CASTFPGQNYGYTF. The CDR3 DNA follows: TGTGCCAGCACCTTCCCCGGACAGAACTATGGCTACACCTTC.

This rearrangement joins TRBV20-1 to TRBJ1-6; 8 bases fit TRBD1. The germline CDR1 and CDR2 sequences are DFQATT and SNEGSKA (reference sequence). The V and J ends lost 3 bases and 6 bases, in that order; junction bases with no gene match: 4. CDR3 length equals 14 residues. CDR3 protein: CSASTGQANSPLHF. CDR3 DNA: TGCAGTGCTAGTACGGGACAGGCTAATTCACCCCTCCACTTT.

CDR3 sequence reads: CSVKGADGLIYEQYF. DNA of the CDR3: TGCAGCGTTAAGGGGGCGGACGGACTTATCTACGAGCAGTACTTC. The rearrangement links TRBV29-1 to TRBJ2-7; the match to TRBD1 covers 7 bases. The germline CDR1 and CDR2 sequences are SQVTM and ANQGSEA. The CDR3 is made up of 15 amino acids. Trimming cost V 5 bases and J 3 bases; bases outside gene matches: 13.

The rearrangement joins TRBV18 to TRBJ1-2, with 10 bases that match TRBD1. The CDR3 runs to 17 residues. Germline CDR1 is KGHSH and CDR2 is LQKENI. The V segment lost 0 bases and the J segment 2 bases; nucleotides outside the gene matches: 6. The CDR3 loop is CASSPPTGGVGNYGYTF. Here the CDR3 DNA reads TGTGCCAGCTCACCACCGACAGGGGGCGTGGGAAACTATGGCTACACCTTC.

The V gene is TRBV21-1, the J gene TRBJ1-1; TRBD1, the table's D call, lacks a check against the DNA. TRBV21-1 is a pseudogene locus. There are 15 residues in the CDR3. CDR3: CASSIEGALGTEAFF. In nucleotides, the CDR3 is TGTGCCAGCAGCATTGAGGGGGCTTTGGGCACTGAAGCTTTCTTT.

Written as DNA, the CDR3 is TGTGCCAGCAGCTTGAGCAGGGCTGGTTACAATGAGCAGTTCTTC. Protein product: CASSLSRAGYNEQFF. The rearrangement links TRBV7-9 to TRBJ2-1, with D perhaps TRBD1 (5 bases). The CDR3 extends over 15 amino acids. V was shortened by 3 bases and J by 4 bases, with 13 bases between the two germline ends. Germline V gene sequence: CDR1 SEHNR, CDR2 FQNEAQ (reference sequence).

This chain joins TRBV6-5 and TRBJ1-6; a possible D gene is TRBD1 (6 bases). The CDR3 contains 13 residues. Per germline, CDR1 MNHEY and CDR2 SVGAGI. The germline V and J ends were trimmed by 8 bases and 4 bases, with 9 bases remaining between them. The CDR3 nucleotides are TGTGCCAGCCTCACAGGGTATAATTCACCCCTCCACTTT. It yields the protein CASLTGYNSPLHF.

The chain couples TRBV5-4 to TRBJ2-7, with 7 bases identical to TRBD2. V was pared by 4 bases and J by 0 bases, with 4 bases of the junction left unmatched. CDR3 length: 14 amino acids. CDR1 and CDR2 (germline): SGHNT, YYREEE (reference sequence). This chain's CDR3 is CASSSGGSSYEQYF. CDR3 sequence (DNA): TGTGCCAGCAGCAGCGGCGGGAGCTCCTACGAGCAGTACTTC.

This chain uses TRBV19 with TRBJ2-1; D may be TRBD2 (5 bases). The CDR3 sequence is 13 residues long. Germline values: CDR1 LNHDA, CDR2 SQIVND (reference sequence). Trimming cost V 1 base and J 8 bases, with 9 bases left between them. The CDR3 bases are TGTGCCAGTAGTATAGGAGGGTTCGATGAGCAGTTCTTC. It codes for CASSIGGFDEQFF.

The chain has TRBV4-2 and TRBJ2-5, with 9 bases matching TRBD1. J was trimmed by 6 bases and V by 0 bases; bases with no gene match: 11. From germline, CDR1 is LGHNA and CDR2 YNFKEQ. CDR3 length: 17 residues. In nucleotides, the CDR3 is TGTGCCAGCAGCCAAGAAGTCACCCGGACAGGGGTTAAGACCCAGTACTTC. This codes for CASSQEVTRTGVKTQYF.

This clone was seen once. The genes are TRBV27 and TRBJ1-4; D is ambiguous. V was pared by 6 bases and J by 5 bases, with 16 bases between. The germline V gene has CDR1 MNHEY and CDR2 SMNVEV (reference sequence). The CDR3 consists of 15 residues. The chain's CDR3 is CASSPWWQKNEKLFF. The CDR3 coding sequence is TGTGCCAGCAGCCCGTGGTGGCAGAAGAATGAAAAACTGTTTTTT.

This chain uses TRBV29-1 with TRBJ2-4; 14 bases align to TRBD2. The CDR3 has 14 amino acids. Germline V gene data show CDR1 as SQVTM and CDR2 as ANQGSEA. The V gene end was trimmed by 6 bases and the J gene end by 6 bases; junction bases not matched to a gene: 4. As DNA, the CDR3 is TGCAGCGTGGAGGGGACTAGCGGGAGAAACATTCAGTACTTC. It is translated as CSVEGTSGRNIQYF.

The V call is TRBV19, the J call TRBJ1-2, with 9 bases lining up with TRBD1. This CDR3 region has 16 residues. J gave up 1 base and V 7 bases, and 10 bases lay outside the gene matches. Germline V gives CDR1 LNHDA, CDR2 SQIVND (reference sequence). CDR3: CASIAGTGTDNYGYTF. In DNA form, the CDR3 reads TGTGCCAGTATTGCAGGGACAGGGACGGATAACTATGGCTACACCTTC. The whole variable domain, remainder taken from reference TRBV19 and TRBJ1-2, is DGGITQSPKYLFRKEGQNVTLSCEQNLNHDAMYWYRQDPGQGLRLIYYSQIVNDFQKGDIAEGYSVSREKKESFPLTVTSAQKNPTAFYLCASIAGTGTDNYGYTFGSGTRLTVV.

The rearrangement joins TRBV5-5 to TRBJ2-1, with TRBD2 as a possible D gene (5 bases). V was trimmed by 4 bases and J by 2 bases, leaving 13 bases between them. The CDR3 length is 15 residues. In germline, CDR1 is SGHKS, CDR2 YYEKEE (reference sequence). The DNA of the CDR3 is TGTGCCAGCAGCCTGAGCGGAGGCGCCTACAATGAGCAGTTCTTC. Amino acid sequence: CASSLSGGAYNEQFF.

V and J are TRBV7-3 and TRBJ2-1, with 9 bases matching TRBD2. The CDR3 runs to 15 residues. V lost 2 bases and J lost 6; bases outside the gene matches: 5. Germline V gene data show CDR1 as SGHTA and CDR2 as FQGTGA. DNA for the CDR3: TGTGCCAGCAGCTTAGCGACTAGCGGAATCAATGAGCAGTTCTTC. This sequence encodes CASSLATSGINEQFF.

This rearrangement joins TRBV5-4 to TRBJ2-5, with D perhaps matching TRBD1 (5 bases). The germline V gene encodes CDR1 SGHNT and CDR2 YYREEE (reference sequence). The CDR3 covers 15 residues. Trimming took off 3 bases at V and 5 bases at J, with 17 bases between the two ends. CDR3 sequence reads: CASSSQEGALETQYF. In DNA form, the CDR3 reads TGTGCCAGCAGCTCCCAGGAAGGGGCGTTGGAGACCCAGTACTTC.

This clone has a single count. The CDR3, as DNA: TGCAGTGCTAGTCTTGCGGGGACCACAGATACGCAGTATTTT. This gives the protein CSASLAGTTDTQYF. This rearrangement joins TRBV20-1 to TRBJ2-3; perhaps TRBD2 as D (6 bases). V lost 3 bases to trimming and J lost 2 bases, with 12 bases between them. Germline V gene sequence: CDR1 DFQATT, CDR2 SNEGSKA (reference sequence). The CDR3 contains 14 residues.

This clone occurred a few times. Other nucleotide sequences in the sample specify the same CDR3. The chain employs TRBV5-1 and TRBJ2-7; no reliable D call. V lost 0 bases, J lost 4 bases, and 8 bases lay in between. Germline V lookup: CDR1 SGHRS, CDR2 YFSETQ. The CDR3 spans 13 residues. CDR3 protein: CASSLASVYEQYF. As DNA, the CDR3 is TGCGCCAGCAGCTTGGCCTCAGTGTACGAGCAGTACTTC.